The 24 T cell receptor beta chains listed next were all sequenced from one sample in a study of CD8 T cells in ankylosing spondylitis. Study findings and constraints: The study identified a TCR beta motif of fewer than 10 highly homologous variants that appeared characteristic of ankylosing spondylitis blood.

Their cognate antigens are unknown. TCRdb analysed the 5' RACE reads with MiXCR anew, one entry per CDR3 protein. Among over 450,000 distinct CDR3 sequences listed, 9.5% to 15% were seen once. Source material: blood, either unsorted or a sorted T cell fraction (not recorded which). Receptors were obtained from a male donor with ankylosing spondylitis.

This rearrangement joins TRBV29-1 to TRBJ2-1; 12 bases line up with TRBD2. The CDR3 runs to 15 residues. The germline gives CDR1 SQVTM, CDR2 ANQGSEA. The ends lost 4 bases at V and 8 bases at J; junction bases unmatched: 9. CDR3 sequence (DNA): TGCAGCGTTGGAGTGGCTAGCGGGAGGGCCGATGAGCAGTTCTTC. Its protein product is CSVGVASGRADEQFF.

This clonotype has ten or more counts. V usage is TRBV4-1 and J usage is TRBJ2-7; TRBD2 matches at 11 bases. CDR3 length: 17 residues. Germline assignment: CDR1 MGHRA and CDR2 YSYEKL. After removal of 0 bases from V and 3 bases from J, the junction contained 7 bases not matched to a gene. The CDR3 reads CASSQDLAGGLVYEQYF. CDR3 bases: TGCGCCAGCAGCCAAGATTTAGCGGGAGGGCTAGTCTACGAGCAGTACTTC.

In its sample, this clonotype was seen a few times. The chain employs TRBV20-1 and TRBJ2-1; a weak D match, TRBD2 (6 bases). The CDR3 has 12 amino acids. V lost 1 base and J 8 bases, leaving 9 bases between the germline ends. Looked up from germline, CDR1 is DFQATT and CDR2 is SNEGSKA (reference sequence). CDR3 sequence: CSARVREDEQFF. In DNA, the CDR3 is TGCAGTGCTAGAGTCAGGGAGGATGAGCAGTTCTTC.

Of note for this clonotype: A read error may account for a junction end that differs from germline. The CDR3 region is CASSLAGGRWNF. The CDR3, as DNA: TGCGCCAGCAGCTTGGCCGGGGGCCGTTGGAACTTC. This chain uses TRBV5-1 with TRBJ2-5; TRBD1 or TRBD2 may be the D gene (6 bases each). Per the germline V gene, CDR1 is SGHRS and CDR2 is YFSETQ. The CDR3 has 12 amino acids.

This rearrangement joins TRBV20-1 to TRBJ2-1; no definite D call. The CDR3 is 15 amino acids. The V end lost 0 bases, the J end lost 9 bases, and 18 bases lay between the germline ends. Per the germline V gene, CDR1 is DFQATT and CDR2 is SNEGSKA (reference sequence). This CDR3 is CSARDSTGLDREQFF. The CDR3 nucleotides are TGCAGTGCTAGAGATTCAACGGGCCTCGATCGTGAGCAGTTCTTC.

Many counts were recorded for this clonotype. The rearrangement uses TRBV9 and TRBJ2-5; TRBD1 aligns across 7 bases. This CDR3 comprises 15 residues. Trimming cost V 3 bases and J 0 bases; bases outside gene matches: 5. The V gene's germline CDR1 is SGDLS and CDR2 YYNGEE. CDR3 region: CASSEGQWDQETQYF. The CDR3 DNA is TGTGCCAGCAGCGAGGGACAGTGGGACCAAGAGACCCAGTACTTC. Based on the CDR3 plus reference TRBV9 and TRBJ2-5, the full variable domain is DSGVTQTPKHLITATGQRVTLRCSPRSGDLSVYWYQQSLDQGLQFLIQYYNGEERAKGNILERFSAQQFPDLHSELNLSSLELGDSALYFCASSEGQWDQETQYFGPGTRLLVL.

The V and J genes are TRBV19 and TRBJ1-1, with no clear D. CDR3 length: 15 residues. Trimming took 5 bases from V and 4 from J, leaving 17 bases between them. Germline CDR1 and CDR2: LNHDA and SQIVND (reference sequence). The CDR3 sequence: CASSGGGPFGTEAFF. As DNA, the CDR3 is TGTGCCAGTAGTGGAGGCGGTCCTTTCGGCACTGAAGCTTTCTTT.

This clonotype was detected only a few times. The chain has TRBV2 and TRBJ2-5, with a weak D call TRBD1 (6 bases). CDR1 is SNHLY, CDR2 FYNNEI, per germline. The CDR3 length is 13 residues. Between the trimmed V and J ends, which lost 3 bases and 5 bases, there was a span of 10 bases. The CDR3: CASSDRGPETQYF. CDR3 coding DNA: TGTGCCAGCAGTGACAGGGGTCCGGAGACCCAGTACTTC.

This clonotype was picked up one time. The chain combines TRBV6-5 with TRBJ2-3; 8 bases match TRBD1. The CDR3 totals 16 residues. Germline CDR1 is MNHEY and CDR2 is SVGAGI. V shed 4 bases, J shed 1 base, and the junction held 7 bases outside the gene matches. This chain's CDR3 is CASSSNWGQGTDTQYF. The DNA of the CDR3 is TGTGCCAGCAGTTCCAATTGGGGACAGGGCACAGATACGCAGTATTTT.

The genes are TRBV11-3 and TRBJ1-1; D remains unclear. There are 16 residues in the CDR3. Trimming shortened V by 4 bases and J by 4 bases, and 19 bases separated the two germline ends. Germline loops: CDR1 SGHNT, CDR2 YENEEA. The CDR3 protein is CASSSPRGGVSTEAFF. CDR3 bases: TGTGCCAGCAGCTCCCCCCGGGGTGGGGTTTCCACTGAAGCTTTCTTT. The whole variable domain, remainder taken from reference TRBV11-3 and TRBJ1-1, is EAGVVQSPRYKIIEKKQPVAFWCNPISGHNTLYWYLQNLGQGPELLIRYENEEAVDDSQLPKDRFSAERLKGVDSTLKIQPAELGDSAVYLCASSSPRGGVSTEAFFGQGTRLTVV.

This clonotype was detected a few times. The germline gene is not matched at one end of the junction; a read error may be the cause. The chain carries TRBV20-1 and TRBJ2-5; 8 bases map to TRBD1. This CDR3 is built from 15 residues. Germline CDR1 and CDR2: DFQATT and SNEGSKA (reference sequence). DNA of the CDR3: TGCAGTGCTGGAGACCCGACAGGGGCCGCGGAGACCCAGTACTTC. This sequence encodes CSAGDPTGAAETQYF.

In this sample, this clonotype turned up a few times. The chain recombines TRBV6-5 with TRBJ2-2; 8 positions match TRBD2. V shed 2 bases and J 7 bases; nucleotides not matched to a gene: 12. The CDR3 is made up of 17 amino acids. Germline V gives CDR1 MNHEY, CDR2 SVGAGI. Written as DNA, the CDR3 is TGTGCCAGCAGTTACCCCGGGTCGGCTGCGGGAGGCGGGGAGCTGTTTTTT. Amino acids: CASSYPGSAAGGGELFF.

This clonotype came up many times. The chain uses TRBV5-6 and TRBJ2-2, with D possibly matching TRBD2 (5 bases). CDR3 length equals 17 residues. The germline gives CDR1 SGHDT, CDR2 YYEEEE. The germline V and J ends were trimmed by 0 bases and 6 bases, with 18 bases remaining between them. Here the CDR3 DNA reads TGTGCCAGCAGCTTGGCTCCGCATATACTAGGTCCCGGGGAGCTGTTTTTT. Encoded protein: CASSLAPHILGPGELFF.

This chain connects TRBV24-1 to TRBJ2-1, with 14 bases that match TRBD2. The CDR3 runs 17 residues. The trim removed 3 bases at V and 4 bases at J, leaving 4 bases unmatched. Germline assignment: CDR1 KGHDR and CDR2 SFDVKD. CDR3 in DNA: TGTGCCACCAGTGATGTGGGACTAGCGGGAGCGTACAATGAGCAGTTCTTC. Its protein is CATSDVGLAGAYNEQFF.

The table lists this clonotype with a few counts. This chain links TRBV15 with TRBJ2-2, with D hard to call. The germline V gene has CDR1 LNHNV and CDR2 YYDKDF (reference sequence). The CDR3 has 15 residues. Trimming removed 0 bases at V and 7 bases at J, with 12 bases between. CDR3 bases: TGTGCCACCAGCAGAGATCTCAAGGTATACGGGGAGCTGTTTTTT. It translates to CATSRDLKVYGELFF.

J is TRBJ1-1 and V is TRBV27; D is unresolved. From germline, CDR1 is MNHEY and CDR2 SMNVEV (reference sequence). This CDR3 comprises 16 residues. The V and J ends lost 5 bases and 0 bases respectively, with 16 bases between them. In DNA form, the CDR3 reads TGTGCCAGCAGTCTCAGACACCCGTCCATGAACACTGAAGCTTTCTTT. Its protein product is CASSLRHPSMNTEAFF.

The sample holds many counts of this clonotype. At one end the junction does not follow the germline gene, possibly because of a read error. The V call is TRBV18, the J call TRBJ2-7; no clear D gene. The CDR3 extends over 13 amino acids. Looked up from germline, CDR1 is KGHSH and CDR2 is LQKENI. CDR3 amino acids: CASSPDGSYEQYF. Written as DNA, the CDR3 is TGCGCCAGCAGCCCCGACGGATCCTACGAGCAGTACTTC.

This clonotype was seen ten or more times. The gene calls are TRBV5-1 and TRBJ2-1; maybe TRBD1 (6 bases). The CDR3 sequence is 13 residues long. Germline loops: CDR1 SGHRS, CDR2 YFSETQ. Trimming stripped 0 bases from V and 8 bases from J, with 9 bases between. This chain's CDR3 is CASSLGQEHEQFF. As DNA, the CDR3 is TGCGCCAGCAGCTTGGGACAGGAACATGAGCAGTTCTTC.

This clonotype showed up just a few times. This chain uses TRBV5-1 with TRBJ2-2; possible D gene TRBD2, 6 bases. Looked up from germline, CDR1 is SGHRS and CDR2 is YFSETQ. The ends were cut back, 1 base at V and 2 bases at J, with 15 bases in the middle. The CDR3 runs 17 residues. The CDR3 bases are TGCGCCAGCAGCTTGCAAGGTGGAGGGACCAACACCGGGGAGCTGTTTTTT. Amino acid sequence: CASSLQGGGTNTGELFF.

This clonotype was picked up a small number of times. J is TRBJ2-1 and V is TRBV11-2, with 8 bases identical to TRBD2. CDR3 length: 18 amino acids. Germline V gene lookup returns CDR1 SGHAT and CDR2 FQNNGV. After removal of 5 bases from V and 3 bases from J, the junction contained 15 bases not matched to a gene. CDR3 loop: CASSLYLTSEYNYNEQFF. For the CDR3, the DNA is TGTGCCAGCAGCCTGTACCTGACTAGCGAATACAACTACAATGAGCAGTTCTTC.

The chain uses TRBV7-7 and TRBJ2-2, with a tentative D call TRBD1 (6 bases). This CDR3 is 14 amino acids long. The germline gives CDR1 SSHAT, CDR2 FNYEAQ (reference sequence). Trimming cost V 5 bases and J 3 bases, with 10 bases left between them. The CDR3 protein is CASSRDRHTGELFF. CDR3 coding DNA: TGTGCCAGCAGCCGTGACAGGCACACCGGGGAGCTGTTTTTT.

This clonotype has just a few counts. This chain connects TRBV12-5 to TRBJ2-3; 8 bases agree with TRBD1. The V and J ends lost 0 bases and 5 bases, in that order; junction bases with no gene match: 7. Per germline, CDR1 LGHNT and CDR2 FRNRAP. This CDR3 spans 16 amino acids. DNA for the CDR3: TGTGCTAGTGGTTTGGTACTTATCAGGGGGCGAGATACGCAGTATTTT. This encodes CASGLVLIRGRDTQYF.

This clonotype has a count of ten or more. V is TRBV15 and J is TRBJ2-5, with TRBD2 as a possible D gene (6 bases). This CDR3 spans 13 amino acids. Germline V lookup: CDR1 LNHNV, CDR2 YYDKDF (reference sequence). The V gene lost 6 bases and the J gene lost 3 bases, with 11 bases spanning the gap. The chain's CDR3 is CATSVDYEETQYF. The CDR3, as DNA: TGTGCCACCAGTGTGGACTACGAAGAGACCCAGTACTTC.

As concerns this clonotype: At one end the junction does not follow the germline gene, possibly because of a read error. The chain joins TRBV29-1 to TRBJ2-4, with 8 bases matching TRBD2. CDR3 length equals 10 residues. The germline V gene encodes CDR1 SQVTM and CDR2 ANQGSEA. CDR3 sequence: CSTNSGKENF. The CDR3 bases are TGCAGCACAAATAGCGGGAAGGAGAACTTC. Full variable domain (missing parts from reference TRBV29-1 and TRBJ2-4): SAVISQKPSRDICQRGTSLTIQCQVDSQVTMMFWYRQQPGQSLTLIATANQGSEATYESGFVIDKFPISRPNLTFSTLTVSNMSPEDSSIYLCSTNSGKENFGAGTRLSVL.